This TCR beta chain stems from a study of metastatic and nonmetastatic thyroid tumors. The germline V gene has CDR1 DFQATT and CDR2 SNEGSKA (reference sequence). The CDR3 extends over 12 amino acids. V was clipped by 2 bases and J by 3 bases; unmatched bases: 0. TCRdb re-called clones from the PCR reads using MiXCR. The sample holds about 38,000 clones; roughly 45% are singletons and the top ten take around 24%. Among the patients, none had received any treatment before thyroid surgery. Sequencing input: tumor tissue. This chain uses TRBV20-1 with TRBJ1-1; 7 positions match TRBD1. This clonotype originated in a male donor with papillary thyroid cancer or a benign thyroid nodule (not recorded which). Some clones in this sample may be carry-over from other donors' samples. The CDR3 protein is CSARQGDTEAFF. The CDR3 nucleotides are TGCAGTGCTAGACAGGGGGACACTGAAGCTTTCTTT.